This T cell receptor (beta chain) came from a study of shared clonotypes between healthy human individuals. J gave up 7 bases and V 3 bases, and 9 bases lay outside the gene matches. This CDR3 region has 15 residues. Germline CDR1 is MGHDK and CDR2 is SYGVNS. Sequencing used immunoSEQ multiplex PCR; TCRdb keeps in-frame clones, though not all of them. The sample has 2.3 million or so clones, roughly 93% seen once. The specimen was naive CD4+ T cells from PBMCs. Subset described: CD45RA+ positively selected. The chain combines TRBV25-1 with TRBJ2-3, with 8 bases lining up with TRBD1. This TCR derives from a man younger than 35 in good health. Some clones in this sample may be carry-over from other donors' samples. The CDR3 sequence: CASSDPRTGLNTQYF. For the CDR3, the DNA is TGTGCCAGCAGTGATCCGAGGACAGGGCTGAATACGCAGTATTTT.